What follows is one T cell receptor (beta chain) and its context. Its antigen specificity is not known. At one boundary the junction diverges from the germline segment, which might be a read error. The immunoSEQ Assay, a bias-controlled multiplex PCR, was used to amplify TCRbeta CDR3 regions from genomic DNA. As for how the authors treated the data: Nucleated cell counts per sample were estimated from amplification of reference gene primers within the assay. To quantify the absolute abundance of each unique TCRbeta CDR3 rearrangement, sequence reads were collapsed and filtered. For each sample, productive Simpson clonality was calculated by taking the square root of Simpson's diversity index across productive rearrangements. Entries here come from immuneACCESS through TCRdb and include only in-frame sequences with V and J called. Some clones fail to appear in such tables; in the studies checked, an unresolved V gene covers under half of the shortfall, and the cause of the remainder is unknown. D and trimming were read from the DNA, whereas the V and J calls and clone size are those reported in that table. Within this sample are about 270,000 clones, with more than 70% of them counted one time only. Roughly 3.1% of the sample is in the top ten clones.

The data were obtained in a study of blood T cell repertoires in COVID-19 (dated by TCRdb to the early 2020s). Notes on the research overall: Samples from collaborators originated in the United States, Italy and Spain and spanned both the acute and convalescent phases of COVID-19. The material from the prospective study consisted of cDNA or gDNA derived from T cells, B-cell-depleted T cells, or PBMCs. The dataset comprised deeply sampled blood TCRbeta repertoires from subjects exposed to, actively infected with, or recovered from COVID-19. The repertoires were made available in a free public database intended to serve as a resource for research on the immune response to SARS-CoV-2. The samples were drawn from the first 160 participants of the ongoing ImmuneRACE study and from more than 1,000 subjects provided by 6 global collaborators. The sample metadata nearly always contained a de-identified subject ID, COVID-19 status, age in years and sex. Where HLA class I and class II types were available, the types were taken from metadata supplied by the sample provider, not from assay-based typing. The research as a whole found: The amount of clinical and demographic metadata varied by source and participant and was provided uncurated.

Collaborating institutions collected whole blood in K2EDTA tubes following their own protocols. For TCRbeta analysis, collaborators shipped samples as frozen whole blood, isolated PBMCs, or DNA extracted from either of those sample types. From the cysteine up to the phenylalanine, the CDR3 has a length of 11 residues. The only DNA kept is the CDR3, 33 bases in frame from the first base. The TCR originated in a woman aged 18-35 years with acute or convalescent COVID-19. The sequence links TRBV12-3 or TRBV12-4 to TRBJ2-1, and TRBD2 matches 7 of the central bases. The specimen sequenced was peripheral blood. The CDR3 in this case is CASSLELALVF. The nucleotide sequence is TGTGCCAGCAGTTTAGAACTAGCGCTGGTCTTC.